The 25 T cell receptor beta chains below were found in one sample sequenced in a study of neoadjuvant anti-PD-1 for oral cavity cancer. Indicated time point: after neoadjuvant nivolumab, at surgical resection. The table came from immunoSEQ multiplex PCR; TCRdb's copy has only in-frame clones and leaves some out. The table includes around 14,000 clones, less than 85% detected once. The sample was PBMCs, taken after nivolumab (anti-PD-1) treatment. The source is a person between 40 and 85 years old with oral cavity squamous cell carcinoma.

The V and J genes are TRBV5-8 and TRBJ2-3; 13 nucleotides align to TRBD2. From germline, CDR1 is SGHTS and CDR2 YDEGEE. Trimming at V came to 1 base and at J to 3 bases, leaving 5 bases not matched to a gene. This CDR3 spans 17 amino acids. The CDR3 DNA reads TGTGCCAGCAGCTTGCCCCGACTAGCGGGAGGAACAGATACGCAGTATTTT. Amino acid sequence: CASSLPRLAGGTDTQYF.

The chain carries TRBV2 and TRBJ1-4; D is uncertain. Germline lookup yields CDR1 SNHLY and CDR2 FYNNEI. The CDR3 covers 14 residues. The V end lost 8 bases, the J end lost 5 bases, and 15 bases lay between the germline ends. As DNA, the CDR3 is TGTGCCAGCCGCACGTCGGATACAAATGAAAAACTGTTTTTT. This translates into CASRTSDTNEKLFF.

This clone was seen more than once but under ten times. The chain employs TRBV5-1 and TRBJ2-1; a weak D match, TRBD2 (5 bases). The V and J ends lost 0 bases and 10 bases respectively, with 11 bases between them. The CDR3 runs 13 residues. Germline CDR1 reads SGHRS; CDR2 reads YFSETQ. CDR3 sequence reads: CASSLVLGGEQFF. The CDR3, as DNA: TGCGCCAGCAGCTTGGTGTTAGGCGGGGAGCAGTTCTTC.

V and J are TRBV11-2 and TRBJ1-1; no firm D call. The CDR3 sequence is 13 residues long. The germline CDR1 and CDR2 sequences are SGHAT and FQNNGV. V was trimmed by 3 bases and J by 4 bases, leaving 9 bases between them. This CDR3 is CASSFQVGTEAFF. The CDR3 DNA sequence: TGTGCCAGCAGCTTTCAGGTGGGCACTGAAGCTTTCTTT.

The V call is TRBV9, the J call TRBJ2-3; 7 bases are shared with TRBD2. The CDR3 is 16 amino acids. Trimming at V came to 0 bases and at J to 0 bases, leaving 4 bases not matched to a gene. Germline lookup yields CDR1 SGDLS and CDR2 YYNGEE. CDR3 amino acids: CASSVVIGGSTDTQYF. The DNA of the CDR3 is TGTGCCAGCAGCGTAGTTATCGGGGGGAGCACAGATACGCAGTATTTT.

The table lists this clone with a few counts. The rearrangement uses TRBV5-1 and TRBJ2-4; 8 nucleotides line up with TRBD2. This CDR3 spans 16 amino acids. Germline V gives CDR1 SGHRS, CDR2 YFSETQ. Trimming at V came to 0 bases and at J to 3 bases, leaving 5 bases not matched to a gene. The CDR3 is CASSLVWRGDKNIQYF. The CDR3 bases are TGCGCCAGCAGCTTGGTTTGGCGGGGGGACAAAAACATTCAGTACTTC.

The chain links TRBV29-1 to TRBJ2-5, with unresolved D. Trimming took off 8 bases at V and 1 base at J, with 11 bases between the two ends. CDR3 length: 12 amino acids. The germline CDR1 and CDR2 sequences are SQVTM and ANQGSEA. The chain's CDR3 is CSSSRPQETQYF. CDR3 DNA: TGCAGCTCATCGAGGCCCCAAGAGACCCAGTACTTC.

The CDR3 bases are TGTGCCAGCAGCTTAAGGTGGGGCCGCTCCTACAATGAGCAGTTCTTC. Translating gives CASSLRWGRSYNEQFF. This rearrangement joins TRBV7-2 to TRBJ2-1, with D maybe TRBD1 (5 bases). Per germline, CDR1 SGHTA and CDR2 FQGNSA. Trimming removed 2 bases from V and 0 bases from J, with 11 bases in between. The CDR3 is 16 amino acids.

This clone occurred a few times. This chain uses TRBV11-3 with TRBJ2-7; D is undetermined. This CDR3 spans 9 amino acids. Germline-derived CDR1 and CDR2 are SGHNT and YENEEA. Trimming shortened V by 4 bases and J by 5 bases, and 0 bases separated the two germline ends. CDR3 loop: CASSYEQYF. The CDR3 coding sequence is TGTGCCAGCAGCTACGAGCAGTACTTC.

The rearrangement uses TRBV30 and TRBJ1-4; D is possibly TRBD1 (6 bases). The germline gives CDR1 GTSNPN, CDR2 SVGIG (reference sequence). V was shortened by 4 bases and J by 7 bases, with 16 bases between the two germline ends. The CDR3 length is 14 residues. The CDR3, as DNA: TGTGCCTGGAATTCGGGGGGCTCGGGTGAAAAACTGTTTTTT. It is translated as CAWNSGGSGEKLFF.

The J gene is TRBJ1-4, the V gene TRBV4-1; D gene uncertain. The germline gives CDR1 MGHRA, CDR2 YSYEKL. Trimming pared 2 bases from V and 7 bases from J, leaving 8 bases between. The CDR3 is 13 residues long. CDR3 coding DNA: TGCGCCAGCAGCCAACTCGTGGGTGAAAAACTGTTTTTT. It encodes CASSQLVGEKLFF.

This clone was counted between two and nine times. The J gene is TRBJ2-3, the V gene TRBV13, with 8 nucleotides matching TRBD2. Losses at the gene ends were 5 bases for V and 1 base for J; bases not matched to a gene: 5. In germline, CDR1 is PRHDT, CDR2 FYEKMQ (reference sequence). The CDR3 has 15 amino acids. Here the CDR3 DNA reads TGTGCCAGCAGCATTAGCGGGGTGCGCACAGATACGCAGTATTTT. Its translation: CASSISGVRTDTQYF.

The chain combines TRBV5-6 with TRBJ2-6; weak D call: TRBD2 (6 bases). V shed 2 bases and J shed 4 bases, with 19 bases lying between them. CDR3 length equals 18 residues. Germline values: CDR1 SGHDT, CDR2 YYEEEE. CDR3 sequence (DNA): TGTGCCAGCAGCTTTTGGGTCAGGGACTCCTCCGGGGCCAACGTCCTGACTTTC. It yields the protein CASSFWVRDSSGANVLTF.

The gene calls are TRBV6-5 and TRBJ1-2; TRBD1 is a possible D gene (6 bases). This CDR3 comprises 15 residues. Germline loops: CDR1 MNHEY, CDR2 SVGAGI. V lost 6 bases to trimming and J lost 4 bases, with 18 bases between them. Here the CDR3 DNA reads TGTGCCAGCAGAAAACCCGGACAGACGATCTATGGCTACACCTTC. It yields the protein CASRKPGQTIYGYTF.

The rearrangement joins TRBV5-1 to TRBJ2-7; D possibly corresponds to TRBD2 (6 bases). V lost 0 bases to trimming and J lost 1 base, with 11 bases between them. The CDR3 has 15 residues. Germline V gives CDR1 SGHRS, CDR2 YFSETQ. The CDR3 DNA is TGCGCCAGCAGCTTGGAGGAGGGTCTTTCCTACGAGCAGTACTTC. Translated, it gives CASSLEEGLSYEQYF.

The chain joins TRBV4-2 to TRBJ2-7; D gene unclear. V lost 0 bases and J lost 0, with 12 bases in between. The CDR3 is made up of 16 amino acids. Germline V gene data show CDR1 as LGHNA and CDR2 as YNFKEQ. The DNA of the CDR3 is TGTGCCAGCAGCCAAGAGAAAAGGTGGAGCTCCTACGAGCAGTACTTC. This codes for CASSQEKRWSSYEQYF.

A note on this clone: Compared with germline, one end of the junction differs, possibly owing to a read error. The CDR3 loop is CAVRTLSSGNTIYF. The CDR3 DNA reads TGTGCCGTCAGGACACTTTCTAGTGGAAACACCATATATTTT. The rearrangement joins TRBV10-3 to TRBJ1-3, with D possibly TRBD1 on 5 matching bases. The CDR3 loop spans 14 amino acids. Germline V gene lookup returns CDR1 ENHRY and CDR2 SYGVKD.

The chain links TRBV30 to TRBJ1-4, with TRBD1 identical over 7 bases. From germline, CDR1 is GTSNPN and CDR2 SVGIG (reference sequence). Trimming at V came to 4 bases and at J to 6 bases, leaving 5 bases not matched to a gene. This CDR3 comprises 13 residues. CDR3 protein: CAWKTGQHEKLFF. CDR3 nucleotide sequence: TGTGCCTGGAAGACAGGGCAACATGAAAAACTGTTTTTT.

This chain uses TRBV4-1 with TRBJ1-2, with D unclear. The germline V gene encodes CDR1 MGHRA and CDR2 YSYEKL. V gave up 1 base and J gave up 4 bases, with 7 bases separating them. The CDR3 covers 13 residues. This chain's CDR3 is CASSQVPSYGYTF. CDR3 DNA sequence: TGCGCCAGCAGCCAAGTTCCTTCCTATGGCTACACCTTC.

This clone has just one count. The V and J genes are TRBV4-1 and TRBJ2-2, with TRBD2 identical over 14 bases. From germline, CDR1 is MGHRA and CDR2 YSYEKL. Germline trimming cut 3 bases from V and 5 bases from J; bases unmatched to any gene: 11. The CDR3 totals 19 residues. The CDR3 protein is CASSQLRLAGGRFTGELFF. Written as DNA, the CDR3 is TGCGCCAGCAGCCAGCTACGACTAGCGGGGGGGCGATTTACCGGGGAGCTGTTTTTT.

The chain is built from TRBV9 and TRBJ1-5; D ambiguous. The CDR3 is made up of 14 amino acids. The germline CDR1 and CDR2 sequences are SGDLS and YYNGEE. Trimming pared 3 bases from V and 0 bases from J, leaving 7 bases between. As DNA, the CDR3 is TGTGCCAGCAGCGGACGGGGTAGCAATCAGCCCCAGCATTTT. Translation: CASSGRGSNQPQHF.

The count of this clone is one. The chain has TRBV6-6 and TRBJ2-7, with TRBD1 matching over 7 bases. The CDR3 has 14 residues. The V gene's germline CDR1 is MNHNY and CDR2 SVGAGI (reference sequence). With 6 bases clipped from V and 5 bases from J, the junction kept 10 bases outside the gene matches. The CDR3 nucleotides are TGTGCCAGCAGCCCTACCGACAGGGACAACGAGCAGTACTTC. This sequence encodes CASSPTDRDNEQYF.

The table lists this clone with a count of one. The rearrangement uses TRBV13 and TRBJ2-5; the D is unclear. Germline CDR1 reads PRHDT; CDR2 reads FYEKMQ (reference sequence). Trimming cost V 5 bases and J 5 bases, with 12 bases left between them. The CDR3 is made up of 13 amino acids. The CDR3 spells CASSPSGRETQYF. In DNA form, the CDR3 reads TGTGCCAGCAGCCCCAGTGGTAGGGAGACCCAGTACTTC.

The chain employs TRBV4-2 and TRBJ2-4; 16 bases are a match to TRBD2. CDR3 length: 18 amino acids. CDR1 is LGHNA, CDR2 YNFKEQ, per germline. V was clipped by 4 bases and J by 4 bases; unmatched bases: 7. The CDR3 DNA reads TGTGCCAGCAGCCCGAAGCCGGGACTAGCGGGAGGGAAAAACATTCAGTACTTC. It codes for CASSPKPGLAGGKNIQYF.

This clone was seen only a few times. The chain uses TRBV2 and TRBJ2-1; D is ambiguous. Trimming shortened V by 10 bases and J by 3 bases, and 7 bases separated the two germline ends. CDR3 length: 11 residues. The germline gives CDR1 SNHLY, CDR2 FYNNEI. CDR3 sequence (DNA): TGTGCCACGGATGGCTACAATGAGCAGTTCTTC. Amino acid sequence: CATDGYNEQFF.